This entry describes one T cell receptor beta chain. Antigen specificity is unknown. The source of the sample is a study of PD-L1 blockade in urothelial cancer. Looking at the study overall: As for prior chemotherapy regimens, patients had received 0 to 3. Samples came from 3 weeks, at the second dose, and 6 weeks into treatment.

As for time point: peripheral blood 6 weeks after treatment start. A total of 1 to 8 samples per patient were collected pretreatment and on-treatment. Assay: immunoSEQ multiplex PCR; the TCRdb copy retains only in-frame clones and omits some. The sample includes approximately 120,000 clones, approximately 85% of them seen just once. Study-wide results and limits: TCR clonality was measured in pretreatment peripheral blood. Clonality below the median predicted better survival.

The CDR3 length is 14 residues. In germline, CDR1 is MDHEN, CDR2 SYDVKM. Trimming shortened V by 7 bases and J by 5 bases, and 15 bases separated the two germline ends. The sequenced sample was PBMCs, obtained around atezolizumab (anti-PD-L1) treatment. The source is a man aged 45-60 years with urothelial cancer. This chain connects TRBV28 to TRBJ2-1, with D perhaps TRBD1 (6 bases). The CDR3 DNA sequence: TGTGCCAGCAAAAAGGGGGAGACCCACAATGAGCAGTTCTTC. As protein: CASKKGETHNEQFF. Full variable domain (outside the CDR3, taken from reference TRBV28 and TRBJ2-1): DVKVTQSSRYLVKRTGEKVFLECVQDMDHENMFWYRQDPGLGLRLIYFSYDVKMKEKGDIPEGYSVSREKKERFSLILESASTNQTSMYLCASKKGETHNEQFFGPGTRLTVL.